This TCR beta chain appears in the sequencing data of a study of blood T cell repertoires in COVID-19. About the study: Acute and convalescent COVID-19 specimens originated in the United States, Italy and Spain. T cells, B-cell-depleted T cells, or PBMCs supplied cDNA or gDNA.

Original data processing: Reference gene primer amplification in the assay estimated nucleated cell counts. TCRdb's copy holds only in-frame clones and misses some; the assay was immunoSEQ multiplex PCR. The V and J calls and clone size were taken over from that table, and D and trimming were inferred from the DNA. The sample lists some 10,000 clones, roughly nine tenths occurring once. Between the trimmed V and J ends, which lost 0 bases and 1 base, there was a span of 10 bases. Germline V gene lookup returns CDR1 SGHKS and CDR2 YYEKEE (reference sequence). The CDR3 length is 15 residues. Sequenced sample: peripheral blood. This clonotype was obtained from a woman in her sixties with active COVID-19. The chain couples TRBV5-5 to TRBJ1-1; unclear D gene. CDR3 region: CASSLATAANTEAFF. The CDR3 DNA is TGTGCCAGCAGCTTGGCCACAGCCGCGAACACTGAAGCTTTCTTT.